The present T cell receptor beta chain was sequenced within a study of shared clonotypes between healthy human individuals. About this clone: No antigen is known for it.

Each sample came from a Caucasian adult donor living in Nashville, Tennessee. CD45RA-negative memory and CD45RA+ naive subsets were split from the CD4+ cells. Sequencing was performed with immunoSEQ multiplex PCR; in TCRdb, only in-frame clones are kept and a portion is missing. The repertoire holds more than 1 million clones, about 80% seen once, with 0.52% in the top ten. The CDR3 has 16 residues. The germline V gene has CDR1 SGHRS and CDR2 YFSETQ. The V and J ends lost 4 bases and 3 bases, in that order; junction bases with no gene match: 7. The study's findings and limits: An expected dependence of interdonor clonotype sharing on sequencing depth was noted.

Input material: memory CD4+ T cells from PBMCs. The sample's subset: CD45RA-negative fraction. The chain carries TRBV5-1 and TRBJ2-1; 10 bases map to TRBD1. This TCR was sampled from a man between 18 and 35 years old in good health. Some clones in this sample may be carry-over from other donors' samples. The DNA of the CDR3 is TGCGCCAGCAGCCGGGACAGGGGTGCGAGCTACAATGAGCAGTTCTTC. This sequence encodes CASSRDRGASYNEQFF. The whole variable domain, remainder taken from reference TRBV5-1 and TRBJ2-1, is KAGVTQTPRYLIKTRGQQVTLSCSPISGHRSVSWYQQTPGQGLQFLFEYFSETQRNKGNFPGRFSGRQFSNSRSEMNVSTLELGDSALYLCASSRDRGASYNEQFFGPGTRLTVL.